These T cell receptor beta chains were read from a single sample in a study of spatial heterogeneity in lung cancer. In TCRdb, the 5' RACE reads were re-called with MiXCR into one record per CDR3 protein. The sample lists about 50,000 distinct CDR3 sequences, roughly 7% occurring once. Material: PBMCs, obtained at follow-up. Receptors originate from a female donor with early-stage non-small cell lung cancer. CDR3s include the opening cysteine and the closing phenylalanine or tryptophan. Fields, in order: CDR3 length, J gene, V gene, clone size, D gene, CDR3 DNA, CDR3 protein. D genes are given only for firm matches. Where a row states a size, it is once, few, many or the class of an expanded clone; other rows omit it.

15 TRBJ2-1 TRBV5-1 many TRBD2 TGCGCCAGCAGCTCGGGACTAGCGGGGGCACATGAGCAGTTCTTC CASSSGLAGAHEQFF
13 TRBJ2-3 TRBV29-1 few TRBD1 TGCAGCGTTCTACAGGGGACGCAAGATACGCAGTATTTT CSVLQGTQDTQYF
13 TRBJ2-1 TRBV5-8 - - TGTGCCAGCAGCTTGTTCGAGGGTAATGAGCAGTTCTTC CASSLFEGNEQFF
14 TRBJ2-5 TRBV2 many TRBD2 TGTGCCAGCATGAACGACGGCGGGGGAGAGACCCAGTACTTC CASMNDGGGETQYF
14 TRBJ2-2 TRBV5-6 many - TGTGCCAGCAGCTTGACGGGTTTATCCGGGGAGCTGTTTTTT CASSLTGLSGELFF
15 TRBJ2-7 TRBV7-2 many TRBD1 TGTGCCAGCAGCGCCCCAGGACAGGGGCTTTACGAGCAGTACTTC CASSAPGQGLYEQYF
17 TRBJ2-3 TRBV11-2 few TRBD2 TGTGCCAGCAGGGGGGCACTAGCGGGTGGAAAAGCAGATACGCAGTATTTT CASRGALAGGKADTQYF
16 TRBJ2-3 TRBV20-1 - TRBD2 TGCAGTGCTCCGCAGAGTAGCGGGGGGCGAGGAGATACGCAGTATTTT CSAPQSSGGRGDTQYF
15 TRBJ2-2 TRBV14 - TRBD1 TGTGCCAGCAGCCAAGCCGGGACAGACACCGGGGAGCTGTTTTTT CASSQAGTDTGELFF
13 TRBJ2-3 TRBV4-1 few - TGCGCCAGCAGCCAAGAGAGGCAGGATACGCAGTATTTT CASSQERQDTQYF
15 TRBJ1-5 TRBV20-1 many - TGCAGTGCTGCTTTTACCTTACCATCCAATCAGCCCCAGCATTTT CSAAFTLPSNQPQHF
15 TRBJ2-3 TRBV2 few - TGTGCCAGCAACCGAGGGTACGCGAGCACAGATACGCAGTATTTT CASNRGYASTDTQYF
14 TRBJ2-1 TRBV5-1 many TRBD2 TGCGCCAGCAGTTTAGCGGGGACAAACAATGAGCAGTTCTTC CASSLAGTNNEQFF
15 TRBJ1-5 TRBV10-3 - - TGTGCCATCAGTGAGGGGACGGCCCAGGATCAGCCCCAGCATTTT CAISEGTAQDQPQHF
13 TRBJ2-5 TRBV20-1 many TRBD2 TGCAGTGCTCAAGCGGGGTGGCAAGAGACCCAGTACTTC CSAQAGWQETQYF
12 TRBJ2-7 TRBV12-3/TRBV12-4 many - TGTGCCAGCAGTACCCAGGGGTACGAGCAGTACTTC CASSTQGYEQYF
12 TRBJ2-3 TRBV6-5 many TRBD1 TGTGCCAATTGGACAGGGACAGATACGCAGTATTTT CANWTGTDTQYF
14 TRBJ1-4 TRBV29-1 many TRBD1 TGCAGCGTTGAAGGTGTCAGGGGGGATGAAAAACTGTTTTTT CSVEGVRGDEKLFF
19 TRBJ2-1 TRBV6-2/TRBV6-3 many TRBD2 TGTGCCAGCAGTTACCCTACTGTTGCGGGGGGCAGGTCCTACAATGAGCAGTTCTTC CASSYPTVAGGRSYNEQFF
14 TRBJ2-2 TRBV20-1 few - TGCAGTGCTAGAGATGGCGGGAACACCGGGGAGCTGTTTTTT CSARDGGNTGELFF
17 TRBJ1-5 TRBV19 many TRBD1 TGTGCCAGTAGTATGATTGGACAGGGGTCGAGCAATCAGCCCCAGCATTTT CASSMIGQGSSNQPQHF
14 TRBJ2-2 TRBV7-2 many TRBD1 TGTGCCAGCAGCTTCCGACAGGGTCACGGGGAGCTGTTTTTT CASSFRQGHGELFF
15 TRBJ1-4 TRBV4-1 - - TGCGCCAGCAGCCAAGTCGGGAACTCTGCTGAAAAACTGTTTTTT CASSQVGNSAEKLFF
14 TRBJ1-6 TRBV12-3/TRBV12-4 - - TGTGCCAGCAGCCCGGGACTCCATAATTCACCCCTCCACTTT CASSPGLHNSPLHF
19 TRBJ2-6 TRBV3-1 many TRBD1 TGTGCCAGCAGCAAGTACGACAGGGGGCATCTTGCTGGGGCCAACGTCCTGACTTTC CASSKYDRGHLAGANVLTF
15 TRBJ2-7 TRBV12-3/TRBV12-4 - TRBD1 TGTGCCAGCAGCCCTCCGGGACAGCCATCCTACGAGCAGTACTTC CASSPPGQPSYEQYF
15 TRBJ2-5 TRBV24-1 - - TGTGCCACCAGTGACGTGAGACAGTACCAAGAGACCCAGTACTTC CATSDVRQYQETQYF
13 TRBJ2-3 TRBV10-3 many - TGTGCCATCAGTGAAGGGAGCACAGATACGCAGTATTTT CAISEGSTDTQYF
12 TRBJ2-1 TRBV7-9 many TRBD1 TGTGCCGCCGGACAGGGCCGAAATGAGCAGTTCTTC CAAGQGRNEQFF
15 TRBJ2-1 TRBV20-1 - - TGCAGTGCTAGAGGGGGACCAAGCTCCTACAATGAGCAGTTCTTC CSARGGPSSYNEQFF
14 TRBJ2-2 TRBV5-1 many TRBD1 TGCGCCAGCAGTCGGACAGGGAACACCGGGGAGCTGTTTTTT CASSRTGNTGELFF
12 TRBJ1-1 TRBV20-1 - - TGCAGTGCTACCAGGGTGAACACTGAAGCTTTCTTT CSATRVNTEAFF
15 TRBJ1-6 TRBV20-1 many - TGCAGTGCTTCGACTACCCAGATATATAATTCACCCCTCCACTTT CSASTTQIYNSPLHF
17 TRBJ2-1 TRBV12-3/TRBV12-4 - - TGTGCCAGCAGGGGCCCGGGGGAGTCACACTCCTACAATGAGCAGTTCTTC CASRGPGESHSYNEQFF
15 TRBJ2-1 TRBV12-3/TRBV12-4 few - TGTGCCAGCCGCATGAGGGAAGTGTCCTACAATGAGCAGTTCTTC CASRMREVSYNEQFF
14 TRBJ2-3 TRBV4-3 - - TGCGCCAGCAGCCAAGATGAGGGTAGGAATACGCAGTATTTT CASSQDEGRNTQYF